The T cell receptor beta chain described here comes from a study of CD8 T cells in Susac syndrome. The CDR3 totals 14 residues. Germline V CDR1 and CDR2: SGDLS, YYNGEE. High-throughput TCR beta sequencing covered peripheral CD8+ and CD4+ T cells. With random hexamers, reverse transcription was performed on about 0.45 to 1 ug of RNA. TCRdb fed the immunoSEQ multiplex PCR reads into MiXCR, producing one record per CDR3 protein. The sample consists of approximately 80,000 distinct CDR3 sequences, roughly 95% of them appearing once. Comment on this clonotype: The junction and the germline gene differ at one end; a read error may be behind it.

Input material: CD8+ T cells from PBMCs. The clonotype comes from a human donor with Susac syndrome. This sequence joins TRBV9 and TRBJ1-5, with a tentative D call TRBD1 (5 bases). The CDR3 region has the DNA TGTGCCAGCAGCGAAACAGGTAGCAATCAGCCCCAGCTTTTT. This encodes CASSETGSNQPQLF.